Presented here are 21 T cell receptor beta chains from one specimen sequenced in a study of PD-1 blockade in mismatch repair-deficient tumors. Measured with immunoSEQ multiplex PCR; TCRdb has only the in-frame clones, and not every one. The sample consists of some 110,000 clones, approximately 80% of them appearing once. The sample consisted of peripheral blood, taken approximately 60 weeks after starting pembrolizumab. The receptor source for this set is an adult with mismatch repair-deficient cancer.

This sequence joins TRBV7-7 and TRBJ2-3; D possibly corresponds to TRBD2 (6 bases). The CDR3 runs to 12 residues. Germline CDR1 is SSHAT and CDR2 is FNYEAQ (reference sequence). CDR3 DNA sequence: TGTGCTAGCGGCCCTTTAATGGATACGCAGTATTTT. Protein product: CASGPLMDTQYF.

V usage is TRBV5-5 and J usage is TRBJ2-7; 9 positions match TRBD2. The ends lost 6 bases at V and 1 base at J; junction bases unmatched: 8. Per germline, CDR1 SGHKS and CDR2 YYEKEE (reference sequence). This CDR3 is 15 amino acids long. The CDR3 bases are TGTGCCAGCACCTCCGGGACTAGCTTATCCTACGAGCAGTACTTC. It is translated as CASTSGTSLSYEQYF.

In its sample, this clone was seen once. J is TRBJ1-1 and V is TRBV2; TRBD1 might be the D (6 bases). Trimming took off 2 bases at V and 5 bases at J, with 12 bases between the two ends. Germline V CDR1 and CDR2: SNHLY, FYNNEI. The CDR3 runs 14 residues. CDR3 in DNA: TGTGCCAGCAGTGAAAGGTCAGGACAGACTGAAGCTTTCTTT. Amino acids: CASSERSGQTEAFF.

This clone was detected only once. The rearrangement links TRBV2 to TRBJ2-1, with 8 bases lining up with TRBD2. J lost 3 bases, V lost 4 bases, and 8 bases had no gene match. The length of the CDR3 is 16 residues. CDR1 SNHLY and CDR2 FYNNEI come from the germline V gene. CDR3 amino acids: CASSVTLAGNYNEQFF. The CDR3 DNA reads as TGTGCCAGCAGTGTCACCCTAGCGGGCAACTACAATGAGCAGTTCTTC.

This chain joins TRBV19 and TRBJ1-2; D is uncertain. The CDR3 runs 14 residues. V was cut by 1 base and J by 4 bases, with 10 bases left in between. The V gene's germline CDR1 is LNHDA and CDR2 SQIVND (reference sequence). CDR3 loop: CASSIVHSFYGYTF. The CDR3 bases are TGTGCCAGTAGTATAGTCCACTCCTTCTATGGCTACACCTTC.

This chain joins TRBV7-9 and TRBJ2-7, with D maybe TRBD2 (5 bases). CDR3 length: 15 amino acids. Trimming removed 3 bases at V and 7 bases at J, with 19 bases between. Germline values: CDR1 SEHNR, CDR2 FQNEAQ (reference sequence). The CDR3 DNA reads TGTGCCAGCAGCTTGAGGGTCGGCACCGAGCGGGAGCAGTACTTC. Translated: CASSLRVGTEREQYF.

The gene calls are TRBV27 and TRBJ2-3; no definite D call. V shed 6 bases and J shed 3 bases, with 10 bases lying between them. CDR1 and CDR2 (germline): MNHEY, SMNVEV (reference sequence). CDR3 length equals 13 residues. CDR3 loop: CASRPGWTDTQYF. The CDR3 coding sequence is TGTGCCAGCAGACCCGGGTGGACAGATACGCAGTATTTT.

V usage is TRBV2 and J usage is TRBJ2-7; D might be TRBD2 (6 bases). Germline V gene data show CDR1 as SNHLY and CDR2 as FYNNEI. The CDR3 totals 14 residues. Trimming took 4 bases from V and 3 from J, leaving 13 bases between them. CDR3 residues: CASSVSSGLYEQYF. CDR3 DNA sequence: TGTGCCAGCAGTGTATCCAGCGGGCTCTACGAGCAGTACTTC.

The gene calls are TRBV5-1 and TRBJ2-5; D is uncertain. Trimming shortened V by 4 bases and J by 2 bases, and 3 bases separated the two germline ends. This CDR3 region has 11 residues. From germline, CDR1 is SGHRS and CDR2 YFSETQ. CDR3 sequence (DNA): TGCGCCAGCAGCCAGCAAGAGACCCAGTACTTC. The encoded protein is CASSQQETQYF.

This sequence joins TRBV4-3 and TRBJ1-4; D call uncertain. From germline, CDR1 is LGHNA and CDR2 YSLEER. Deletions cut 3 bases from V and 0 bases from J, with 8 bases between. The CDR3 runs 15 residues. The CDR3 nucleotides read TGCGCCAGCAGCCAGGTCCAACCAACTAATGAAAAACTGTTTTTT. This sequence encodes CASSQVQPTNEKLFF.

V and J are TRBV9 and TRBJ1-5, with unresolved D. Trimming took off 2 bases at V and 5 bases at J, with 8 bases between the two ends. Germline-derived CDR1 and CDR2 are SGDLS and YYNGEE. The CDR3 loop spans 13 amino acids. CDR3 amino acids: CASSVYADQPQHF. The DNA of the CDR3 is TGTGCCAGCAGCGTGTATGCCGATCAGCCCCAGCATTTT.

V and J are TRBV25-1 and TRBJ2-5; D gene ambiguous. The CDR3 consists of 14 residues. In germline, CDR1 is MGHDK, CDR2 SYGVNS. The germline V and J ends were trimmed by 1 base and 3 bases, with 9 bases remaining between them. CDR3 sequence (DNA): TGTGCCAGCAGTGAATTCGGCGTTAAAGAGACCCAGTACTTC. It codes for CASSEFGVKETQYF.

The chain recombines TRBV7-9 with TRBJ1-1, with D tentatively TRBD1 (5 bases). V gave up 3 bases and J gave up 3 bases, with 17 bases separating them. This CDR3 has 16 amino acids. Per the germline V gene, CDR1 is SEHNR and CDR2 is FQNEAQ (reference sequence). The CDR3 loop reads CASSFVRMMGDTEAFF. The CDR3 DNA follows: TGTGCCAGCAGCTTCGTTAGGATGATGGGGGACACTGAAGCTTTCTTT.

The rearrangement uses TRBV5-1 and TRBJ1-4; no clear D. Germline assignment: CDR1 SGHRS and CDR2 YFSETQ. The CDR3 is 14 amino acids. Trimming took 5 bases from V and 5 from J, leaving 13 bases between them. DNA of the CDR3: TGCGCCAGCAGTTTGAGCCCGGCCAATGAAAAACTGTTTTTT. Protein: CASSLSPANEKLFF.

This chain joins TRBV4-1 and TRBJ2-1, with D tentatively TRBD1 or TRBD2 (5 bases each). V was shortened by 1 base and J by 9 bases, with 16 bases between the two germline ends. Germline CDR1 reads MGHRA; CDR2 reads YSYEKL. The length of the CDR3 is 15 residues. CDR3 region: CASSQGGAGRGEQFF. The CDR3 nucleotides read TGCGCCAGCAGCCAAGGAGGGGCAGGGCGAGGTGAGCAGTTCTTC.

This chain joins TRBV19 and TRBJ1-5; D unresolved. Germline CDR1 and CDR2: LNHDA and SQIVND (reference sequence). The CDR3 has 15 residues. The V end lost 1 base, the J end lost 2 bases, and 9 bases lay between the germline ends. The CDR3 DNA is TGTGCCAGTAGTATAGGGGGAGGACGCAATCAGCCCCAGCATTTT. Translation gives CASSIGGGRNQPQHF.

This sequence joins TRBV7-9 and TRBJ1-2, with 9 positions matching TRBD1. Per germline, CDR1 SEHNR and CDR2 FQNEAQ (reference sequence). Trimming at V came to 1 base and at J to 7 bases, leaving 7 bases not matched to a gene. The CDR3 extends over 15 amino acids. The CDR3 sequence is CASSLGYRGQGGYTF. The CDR3 DNA sequence: TGTGCCAGCAGCTTAGGGTACAGGGGGCAGGGTGGCTACACCTTC.

V usage is TRBV28 and J usage is TRBJ1-2; no definite D call. CDR1 and CDR2 from the germline V gene are MDHEN and SYDVKM. V lost 1 base to trimming and J lost 2 bases, with 5 bases between them. The CDR3 spans 13 residues. For the CDR3, the DNA is TGTGCCAGCAGTTTATACAGCAACTATGGCTACACCTTC. Protein: CASSLYSNYGYTF.

V is TRBV19 and J is TRBJ2-2; 7 positions agree with TRBD2. The CDR3 has 13 amino acids. Germline loops: CDR1 LNHDA, CDR2 SQIVND (reference sequence). The V and J ends lost 8 bases and 4 bases, in that order; junction bases with no gene match: 4. The CDR3 here is CASGEGGTGELFF. Here the CDR3 DNA reads TGTGCCAGTGGGGAGGGCGGCACCGGGGAGCTGTTTTTT.

This clone was detected a few times. The chain has TRBV4-3 and TRBJ2-7; 9 bases agree with TRBD2. The ends lost 0 bases at V and 6 bases at J; junction bases unmatched: 6. Germline values: CDR1 LGHNA, CDR2 YSLEER. The CDR3 totals 15 residues. This CDR3 reads CASSQEASGKAEQYF. The CDR3 DNA reads as TGCGCCAGCAGCCAAGAAGCTAGCGGGAAGGCCGAGCAGTACTTC.

CDR3 protein: CATSRGGQTHYEQYF. The DNA for the CDR3 is TGTGCCACCAGCAGAGGGGGACAGACTCACTACGAGCAGTACTTC. The chain employs TRBV15 and TRBJ2-7; 7 bases map to TRBD1. CDR1 and CDR2 from the germline V gene are LNHNV and YYDKDF (reference sequence). The CDR3 length is 15 residues. The trim removed 1 base at V and 3 bases at J, leaving 6 bases unmatched.